This is a list of T cell receptor beta chains from one sample in a study of blood T cell repertoires in COVID-19. TCRdb's table, derived via immunoSEQ multiplex PCR, lists solely in-frame clones and lacks some. The sample has 250,000 to 350,000 clones; 65% to 85% are singletons. The material sequenced was peripheral blood. The receptor set was obtained from a human donor with COVID-19, enrolled during active disease. The donor label of this sample is uncertain. Both conserved end residues are part of each CDR3. A D gene is named only where the DNA matches it firmly. The size entry is marked missing in some rows and otherwise reads once, few, many or a size class.

j_call | clone_size | d_call | v_call | cdr3_aa | cdr3_nt
TRBJ2-7 | . | TRBD2 | TRBV7-9 | CASSFSGRAKSYEQYF | TGTGCCAGCAGCTTTAGCGGGAGGGCTAAGTCCTACGAGCAGTACTTC
TRBJ2-3 | . | . | TRBV9 | CASSPRLGTDTQYF | TGTGCCAGCAGCCCCCGACTGGGCACAGATACGCAGTATTTT
TRBJ2-1 | . | TRBD2 | TRBV9 | CASSLDEGGRRSYNEQFF | TGTGCCAGCAGCCTTGATGAGGGCGGGAGGCGCTCCTACAATGAGCAGTTCTTC
TRBJ2-1 | . | TRBD2 | TRBV11-3 | CASSPGTSGSSHNEQFF | TGTGCCAGCAGCCCTGGGACTAGCGGGAGCAGCCACAATGAGCAGTTCTTC
TRBJ2-3 | . | TRBD2 | TRBV7-3 | CASSSGAGDTQYF | TGTGCCAGCAGCTCCGGAGCGGGGGATACGCAGTATTTT
TRBJ2-3 | once | . | TRBV28 | CASSLLRLPGTDTQYF | TGTGCCAGCAGTTTATTGCGGCTCCCGGGCACAGATACGCAGTATTTT
TRBJ1-1 | few | . | TRBV28 | CASSPNPGTEAFF | TGTGCCAGCAGCCCCAACCCGGGTACTGAAGCTTTCTTT
TRBJ2-6 | . | TRBD1 | TRBV11-2 | CASSWTGVRSGANVLTF | TGTGCCAGCAGCTGGACAGGGGTTCGCTCTGGGGCCAACGTCCTGACTTTC
TRBJ2-1 | once | . | TRBV23-1 | CASTVRASYNEQFF | TGCGCCAGCACGGTCAGGGCCTCCTACAATGAGCAGTTCTTC
TRBJ2-7 | . | TRBD2 | TRBV9 | CASSETSGTEQYF | TGTGCCAGCAGCGAGACTAGCGGGACCGAGCAGTACTTC
TRBJ2-5 | . | . | TRBV2 | CASSGGPQETQYF | TGTGCCAGCAGTGGAGGGCCCCAAGAGACCCAGTACTTC
TRBJ1-4 | . | . | TRBV9 | CASSSSDSPAKLFF | TGTGCCAGCAGCTCATCGGACAGTCCGGCCAAACTGTTTTTT
TRBJ2-3 | . | TRBD1 | TRBV3-1/TRBV3-2 | CASSQARQGPSTDTQYF | TGTGCCAGCAGCCAAGCAAGACAGGGGCCCTCCACAGATACGCAGTATTTT
TRBJ1-2 | . | . | TRBV6-2/TRBV6-3 | CASSPGLNYGYTF | TGTGCCAGCAGTCCGGGACTGAACTATGGCTACACCTTC
TRBJ2-1 | . | TRBD2 | TRBV7-3 | CASSDRTSVYEQFF | TGTGCCAGCAGCGACCGGACTAGCGTCTATGAGCAGTTCTTC
TRBJ2-3 | . | . | TRBV6-5 | CASSQGRHTQYF | TGTGCCAGCTCCCAGGGGCGGCATACGCAGTATTTT
TRBJ1-1 | once | TRBD1 | TRBV30 | CAWSAGQANTEAFF | TGTGCCTGGAGTGCCGGACAGGCGAACACTGAAGCTTTCTTT
TRBJ1-1 | few | TRBD1 | TRBV11-2 | CASSGDRDTEAFF | TGTGCCAGCAGCGGCGACAGGGACACTGAAGCTTTCTTT
TRBJ2-1 | . | TRBD1 | TRBV9 | CASSVGVQGANEQFF | TGTGCCAGCAGCGTAGGGGTACAGGGGGCGAATGAGCAGTTCTTC
TRBJ2-7 | . | . | TRBV30 | CASFPIGAYEQYF | TGTGCCTCTTTCCCTATTGGGGCCTATGAGCAGTACTTC
TRBJ1-1 | . | . | TRBV28 | CATRSSIGNTEAFF | TGTGCCACACGGTCGTCGATCGGGAACACTGAAGCTTTCTTT
TRBJ1-2 | . | . | TRBV5-1 | CASSPGRGFNYGYTF | TGCGCCAGCAGCCCGGGGCGGGGATTTAACTATGGCTACACCTTC
TRBJ1-4 | . | . | TRBV11-1 | CASSLGLNHEKLFF | TGTGCCAGCAGCCTGGGACTTAATCATGAAAAACTGTTTTTT
TRBJ2-1 | . | . | TRBV6-5 | CASTIGNEQFF | TGTGCCAGCACAATCGGGAATGAGCAGTTCTTC
TRBJ1-4 | . | TRBD1 | TRBV27 | CASSFRGTGQVNEKLFF | TGTGCCAGCAGTTTTCGGGGGACCGGACAGGTTAACGAAAAACTGTTTTTT
TRBJ2-7 | . | . | TRBV29-1 | CSVSKSGGAKAYEQYF | TGCAGCGTCTCGAAAAGTGGGGGGGCGAAGGCCTACGAGCAGTACTTC
TRBJ1-2 | . | . | TRBV9 | CASSPTGNREGGYTF | TGTGCCAGCAGCCCAACCGGGAATCGGGAGGGCGGCTACACCTTC
TRBJ2-3 | . | . | TRBV30 | CAWNPAGDTQYF | TGTGCCTGGAATCCCGCAGGGGATACGCAGTATTTT
TRBJ1-2 | few | TRBD1 | TRBV28 | CASSSPWTGNHYGYTF | TGTGCCAGCAGTTCCCCCTGGACAGGGAACCACTATGGCTACACCTTC
TRBJ2-2 | . | . | TRBV11-1 | CASSSRQSYTGELFF | TGTGCCAGCAGCTCCCGACAGAGTTACACCGGGGAGCTGTTTTTT
TRBJ2-1 | . | . | TRBV3-1/TRBV3-2 | CASSPPVDFNEQFF | TGTGCCAGCAGCCCCCCCGTAGACTTTAATGAGCAGTTCTTC